This T cell receptor (beta chain) was identified during a study of T-cell memory formation after mild COVID-19. TCRdb passed the 5' RACE reads through MiXCR, listing each CDR3 protein once. The profile covers approximately 46,000 distinct CDR3 sequences, with about 6.8% appearing a single time and roughly 0.79% taken by the ten largest. In this sample, this clonotype turned up a few times. CDR1 and CDR2 from the germline V gene are LNHNV and YYDKDF (reference sequence). Unmatched junction bases numbered 9, after V lost 0 bases and J lost 8 bases. The CDR3 sequence is 16 residues long. The sample comprised PBMCs or a T cell subset sorted from them (not recorded which). This chain links TRBV15 with TRBJ1-4, with TRBD1 matching over 7 bases. The sequence came from an adult who had mild COVID-19 (a few samples of this study predate the infection). Cell type and time point are not known. The CDR3 loop is CATSRDPPGGQEKLFF. The CDR3 nucleotides read TGTGCCACCAGCAGAGACCCCCCGGGGGGACAGGAAAAACTGTTTTTT.